These 15 T cell receptor beta chains originate from one sample sequenced in a study of CD8 T cells in Susac syndrome. Random hexamers served to reverse transcribe roughly 0.45 to 1 ug RNA. TCRdb re-called the immunoSEQ multiplex PCR reads with MiXCR, one entry per CDR3 protein. The repertoire holds 300,000 or so distinct CDR3 sequences, with roughly nine tenths as singletons. The sequencing input was CD4+ T cells from PBMCs. These receptors were collected from a human donor with multiple sclerosis.

V is TRBV2 and J is TRBJ2-7, with TRBD1 as a possible D gene (7 bases). Germline loops: CDR1 SNHLY, CDR2 FYNNEI. The CDR3 has 14 residues. V shed 5 bases and J shed 3 bases, with 14 bases lying between them. The CDR3 region is CASSPRDSYYEQYF. CDR3 DNA: TGTGCCAGCAGTCCGCGGGACAGCTACTACGAGCAGTACTTC.

The rearrangement links TRBV3-1 to TRBJ1-3, with TRBD1 matching 12 bases. The length of the CDR3 is 15 residues. V was pared by 6 bases and J by 2 bases, with 2 bases of the junction left unmatched. Germline CDR1 is LGHDT and CDR2 is YNNKEL (reference sequence). Here the CDR3 DNA reads TGTGCCAGCAGGGGACAGGGGGCGGCTGGAAACACCATATATTTT. Encoded protein: CASRGQGAAGNTIYF. The full variable domain, completed using reference TRBV3-1 and TRBJ1-3, is DTAVSQTPKYLVTQMGNDKSIKCEQNLGHDTMYWYKQDSKKFLKIMFSYNNKELIINETVPNRFSPKSPDKAHLNLHINSLELGDSAVYFCASRGQGAAGNTIYFGEGSWLTVV.

The chain is built from TRBV12-3 or TRBV12-4 and TRBJ2-2, with a possible D match to TRBD1 (6 bases). The CDR3 is 17 residues long. V lost 5 bases to trimming and J lost 2 bases, with 18 bases between them. The CDR3 nucleotides read TGTGCCAGCAGTCCACGCCCGGCAGGGGCCAACACCGGGGAGCTGTTTTTT. This encodes CASSPRPAGANTGELFF.

Notes on this clonotype: One end of the junction does not line up with germline, which may come from a read error. The J gene is TRBJ2-1, the V gene TRBV2; 9 bases line up with TRBD2. The CDR3 runs to 16 residues. Looked up from germline, CDR1 is SNHLY and CDR2 is FYNNEI. CDR3 amino acids: CASSARLAASNNEQFF. The DNA for the CDR3 is TGTGCCAGCAGTGCCCGACTAGCGGCCTCCAACAATGAGCAGTTCTTC.

The chain links TRBV6-1 to TRBJ2-1; 10 positions agree with TRBD2. This CDR3 spans 15 amino acids. V lost 10 bases and J lost 4; bases outside the gene matches: 10. Looked up from germline, CDR1 is MNHNS and CDR2 is SASEGT. The CDR3 reads CATPLAGDIYNEQFF. CDR3 coding DNA: TGTGCCACCCCGCTAGCGGGGGATATATACAATGAGCAGTTCTTC.

The rearrangement joins TRBV5-1 to TRBJ2-7; 10 bases fit TRBD1. The CDR3 runs 15 residues. Trimming at V came to 4 bases and at J to 9 bases, leaving 13 bases not matched to a gene. CDR1 is SGHRS and CDR2 is YFSETQ in the germline V gene. This chain's CDR3 is CASSPEGDRGRAQYF. CDR3 bases: TGCGCCAGCAGCCCCGAGGGGGACAGGGGTCGCGCGCAGTACTTC.

The rearrangement joins TRBV25-1 to TRBJ1-1; the D is unclear. This CDR3 region has 13 residues. The germline V gene has CDR1 MGHDK and CDR2 SYGVNS. The ends were cut back, 2 bases at V and 4 bases at J, with 8 bases in the middle. CDR3 in amino acids: CASSEPRFTEAFF. The CDR3 DNA reads TGTGCCAGCAGTGAACCCCGATTCACTGAAGCTTTCTTT.

The chain joins TRBV10-3 to TRBJ1-1; D perhaps matches TRBD1 (5 bases). The V gene's germline CDR1 is ENHRY and CDR2 SYGVKD. Deletions cut 6 bases from V and 0 bases from J, with 11 bases between. This CDR3 is built from 14 residues. The DNA of the CDR3 is TGTGCCATCAGGGGGGTCGGCCTGAACACTGAAGCTTTCTTT. This codes for CAIRGVGLNTEAFF.

The chain employs TRBV14 and TRBJ1-3; 9 positions match TRBD1. The CDR3 sequence is 15 residues long. CDR1 SGHDN and CDR2 FVKESK come from the germline V gene. The V segment lost 3 bases and the J segment 4 bases; nucleotides outside the gene matches: 4. CDR3 region: CASSHQTGGGNTIYF. CDR3 DNA: TGTGCCAGCAGCCACCAGACAGGGGGAGGAAACACCATATATTTT. Full variable domain (remainder filled in from reference TRBV14 and TRBJ1-3): EAGVTQFPSHSVIEKGQTVTLRCDPISGHDNLYWYRRVMGKEIKFLLHFVKESKQDESGMPNNRFLAERTGGTYSTLKVQPAELEDSGVYFCASSHQTGGGNTIYFGEGSWLTVV.

The gene calls are TRBV24-1 and TRBJ1-5; D gene unclear. V lost 10 bases to trimming and J lost 3 bases, with 12 bases between them. From germline, CDR1 is KGHDR and CDR2 SFDVKD. The CDR3 totals 13 residues. The CDR3 nucleotides are TGTGCCACAGCGCGGGGAAACAATCAGCCCCAGCATTTT. The encoded protein is CATARGNNQPQHF.

V is TRBV28 and J is TRBJ1-1; D ambiguous. CDR3 size: 15 residues. Germline V gene sequence: CDR1 MDHEN, CDR2 SYDVKM. Trimming took off 3 bases at V and 2 bases at J, with 13 bases between the two ends. The DNA for the CDR3 is TGTGCCAGCAGTTTGGCCACTATCCCTAACACTGAAGCTTTCTTT. Encoded protein: CASSLATIPNTEAFF.

The CDR3 region has the DNA TGTGCCAGCAGCTTAGAGAGCTCTGGGGCCAACGTCCTGACTTTC. It specifies CASSLESSGANVLTF. The chain joins TRBV11-1 to TRBJ2-6; D is uncertain. The CDR3 has 15 amino acids. Germline loops: CDR1 SGHAT, CDR2 FQDESV (reference sequence). The V end lost 1 base, the J end lost 0 bases, and 4 bases lay between the germline ends. Full variable domain (remainder filled in from reference TRBV11-1 and TRBJ2-6): EAEVAQSPRYKITEKSQAVAFWCDPISGHATLYWYRQILGQGPELLVQFQDESVVDDSQLPKDRFSAERLKGVDSTLKIQPAELGDSAMYLCASSLESSGANVLTFGAGSRLTVL.

The chain joins TRBV5-8 to TRBJ2-7; TRBD1 matches 8 bases. Unmatched junction bases numbered 8, after V lost 4 bases and J lost 5 bases. CDR3 length: 14 residues. The germline gives CDR1 SGHTS, CDR2 YDEGEE. CDR3 bases: TGTGCCAGCAGCACCGGACAGGGTAACCACGAGCAGTACTTC. Protein product: CASSTGQGNHEQYF.

The chain uses TRBV20-1 and TRBJ1-2, with D unclear. The V gene's germline CDR1 is DFQATT and CDR2 SNEGSKA (reference sequence). The CDR3 has 14 amino acids. Trimming shortened V by 3 bases and J by 5 bases, and 16 bases separated the two germline ends. The CDR3 loop reads CSASRTRVYYGYTF. In DNA form, the CDR3 reads TGCAGTGCTAGCAGAACAAGAGTCTATTATGGCTACACCTTC.

This chain joins TRBV7-3 and TRBJ1-1; D uncertain. Germline V gene sequence: CDR1 SGHTA, CDR2 FQGTGA. Trimming left V 1 base short and J 3 bases short, with 15 bases between. The CDR3 is 16 residues long. Written as DNA, the CDR3 is TGTGCCAGCAGCTTAATGGCCCTTTCCTCCTACACTGAAGCTTTCTTT. Protein: CASSLMALSSYTEAFF.